This T cell receptor beta chain is from a study of breast tumors, draining lymph nodes, adjacent tissues. CDR3 length equals 18 residues. The J segment lost 8 bases and the V segment lost 3 bases, leaving 12 bases of the junction unmatched. MiXCR, run by TCRdb on the multiplex PCR reads, gives a single entry per CDR3 protein. The sample consists of roughly 80,000 distinct CDR3 sequences, approximately 20% of them appearing once. Axillary draining lymph nodes of breast cancer patients supplied the node samples. Findings and caveats of the study: Tumor TCR diversity was below lymph nodes but above nontumor tissue. The data were judged consistent with most tumor T cells coming from lymph node and expanding in tumor. Tumor and nontumor repertoires were significantly more similar in luminal-like than in basal-like breast cancer. That most tumor T cells come from lymph nodes remained unproven.

Of note for this clonotype: Its antigen is not known.

The chain has TRBV12-3 or TRBV12-4 and TRBJ2-1, with TRBD2 matching over 14 bases. This clonotype originated in a female donor with breast cancer. Some clones in this sample may be carry-over from other donors' samples. Material for sequencing was axillary lymph node tissue. CDR3 DNA: TGTGCCAGCAGTTTTTGGACTAGCGGGAGGATAATAGGATATGAGCAGTTCTTC. This translates into CASSFWTSGRIIGYEQFF.